This T cell receptor beta chain was captured by sequencing in a study of control samples from healthy donors and cancer patients. The V and J ends lost 3 bases and 6 bases respectively, with 11 bases between them. CDR1 is SEHNR, CDR2 FQNEAQ, per germline (reference sequence). There are 13 residues in the CDR3. Clones were sequenced by immunoSEQ multiplex PCR, and TCRdb holds only the in-frame ones, with some missing. This sample has over 100,000 clones; about 91% occur once, and the top ten carry roughly 3.2%. The source of this sequence is a man aged 40-50 years in good health. This chain uses TRBV7-9 with TRBJ1-1; D is unresolved. Sequencing used blood. This chain's CDR3 is CASSFLPSSEAFF. The CDR3 nucleotides read TGTGCCAGCAGCTTCCTTCCGTCTTCTGAAGCTTTCTTT.